The present T cell receptor beta chain was sequenced within a study of T cells in Graves' hyperthyroidism and ophthalmopathy. The study's findings and limits: Ophthalmopathy and stable hyperthyroidism were separated by a 13 V-J model. Most expanded thyroid clonotypes above 0.001 recurred in blood.

This CDR3 is built from 14 residues. V lost 6 bases to trimming and J lost 7 bases, with 16 bases between them. Per the germline V gene, CDR1 is SQVTM and CDR2 is ANQGSEA. This clonotype was recorded a few times. As yet, its antigen is unknown. It was RNA transcripts that yielded the amplified TCR beta CDR3 regions. HTBI primers were employed in a first-round RT-PCR of the TCR CDR3. TCRdb independently ran MiXCR on the multiplex PCR reads; one entry per CDR3 protein. Here the sample spans approximately 380,000 distinct CDR3 sequences, under 20% being singletons. The clonotype was recovered from a man aged 18 to 30 with Graves' ophthalmopathy. V gene TRBV29-1 combines with J gene TRBJ1-6; tentatively, D is TRBD1 (6 bases). Sequences were obtained from blood. The CDR3 sequence is CSVHTAGENSPLHF. The CDR3 DNA reads as TGCAGCGTCCACACGGCAGGGGAAAATTCACCCCTCCACTTT.